Each of the 22 T cell receptor beta chains below was sequenced from the same sample in a study of PD-1 blockade in classical Hodgkin lymphoma. Exposure to brentuximab vedotin varied, and each patient had relapsed following autologous stem cell transplantation. Generated by immunoSEQ multiplex PCR, the TCRdb table keeps only in-frame clones and is missing some. The data contain 42,000 or so clones, 85% to 90% of them seen just once; the ten biggest clones take up approximately 6%. Specimen: peripheral blood mononuclear cells (PBMCs), collected before the second cycle of nivolumab. Receptors were obtained from a human donor with classical Hodgkin lymphoma.

DNA of the CDR3: TGTGCCAGTAGCCCGGGTTCGTCGGCCTACGAGCAGTACTTC. As protein: CASSPGSSAYEQYF. V gene TRBV19 combines with J gene TRBJ2-7; D is undetermined. Germline CDR1 LNHDA, CDR2 SQIVND (reference sequence). Trimming left V 6 bases short and J 2 bases short, with 14 bases between. The CDR3 is 14 residues long. The full variable domain, completed using reference TRBV19 and TRBJ2-7, is DGGITQSPKYLFRKEGQNVTLSCEQNLNHDAMYWYRQDPGQGLRLIYYSQIVNDFQKGDIAEGYSVSREKKESFPLTVTSAQKNPTAFYLCASSPGSSAYEQYFGPGTRLTVT.

The CDR3 nucleotides read TGTGCCAGCAGCCAGCAGGGGTCCTCTGGAAACACCATATATTTT. It translates to CASSQQGSSGNTIYF. The V call is TRBV7-2, the J call TRBJ1-3, with a possible D match to TRBD1 (6 bases). The V gene lost 5 bases and the J gene lost 0 bases, with 11 bases spanning the gap. Germline loops: CDR1 SGHTA, CDR2 FQGNSA. There are 15 residues in the CDR3.

The chain links TRBV2 to TRBJ2-3; TRBD2 agrees at 7 bases. CDR1 SNHLY and CDR2 FYNNEI come from the germline V gene. With V trimmed by 8 bases and J by 2 bases, 7 bases remained unmatched. CDR3 length equals 14 residues. The CDR3 DNA follows: TGTGCCAGCGGGAGGCGGGGGAACACAGATACGCAGTATTTT. As protein: CASGRRGNTDTQYF.

V and J are TRBV27 and TRBJ2-3, with D perhaps matching TRBD2 (6 bases). The germline CDR1 and CDR2 sequences are MNHEY and SMNVEV (reference sequence). V was trimmed by 1 base and J by 9 bases, leaving 20 bases between them. The CDR3 spans 16 residues. CDR3 in amino acids: CASSLYGRESRKTQYF. In DNA form, the CDR3 reads TGTGCCAGCAGTTTATATGGTCGGGAGAGCAGAAAGACGCAGTATTTT.

V usage is TRBV19 and J usage is TRBJ2-2, with TRBD1 matching 7 bases. Per germline, CDR1 LNHDA and CDR2 SQIVND (reference sequence). The junction had 13 bases not matched to a gene; V was cut back by 6 bases and J by 3 bases. The CDR3 covers 17 residues. Here the CDR3 reads CASSTNRGVRDTGELFF. The CDR3 bases are TGTGCCAGTAGCACAAACAGGGGAGTTAGGGACACCGGGGAGCTGTTTTTT.

CDR3: CASSLYGTSGSYEQFF. CDR3 DNA sequence: TGTGCCAGCAGCTTGTACGGCACTAGCGGGAGTTATGAGCAGTTCTTC. This rearrangement joins TRBV5-4 to TRBJ2-1; 11 bases are a match to TRBD2. The CDR3 runs 16 residues. CDR1 and CDR2 from the germline V gene are SGHNT and YYREEE (reference sequence). Unmatched junction bases numbered 8, after V lost 1 base and J lost 8 bases. The full variable domain, rest sourced from reference TRBV5-4 and TRBJ2-1, is ETGVTQSPTHLIKTRGQQVTLRCSSQSGHNTVSWYQQALGQGPQFIFQYYREEENGRGNFPPRFSGLQFPNYSSELNVNALELDDSALYLCASSLYGTSGSYEQFFGPGTRLTVL.

V is TRBV6-5 and J is TRBJ2-5; 9 bases are shared with TRBD2. The junction had 4 bases not matched to a gene; V was cut back by 4 bases and J by 1 base. Germline V gene data show CDR1 as MNHEY and CDR2 as SVGAGI. CDR3 length equals 15 residues. CDR3 DNA: TGTGCCAGCAGTTTAGCGGGAGTTCGCCAAGAGACCCAGTACTTC. This translates into CASSLAGVRQETQYF.

The chain links TRBV5-1 to TRBJ1-1; D ambiguous. CDR3 length: 15 amino acids. CDR1 is SGHRS, CDR2 YFSETQ, per germline. The V end lost 2 bases, the J end lost 3 bases, and 14 bases lay between the germline ends. CDR3 sequence: CASSFYPGRDTEAFF. In nucleotides, the CDR3 is TGCGCCAGCAGCTTTTACCCAGGACGTGACACTGAAGCTTTCTTT.

CDR3 DNA: TGTGCCAGTGCAGCGGACACCATTAATCAGCCCCAGCATTTT. As protein: CASAADTINQPQHF. The J gene is TRBJ1-5, the V gene TRBV19; D might be TRBD1 (5 bases). This CDR3 has 14 amino acids. V was cut by 8 bases and J by 4 bases, with 15 bases left in between. Germline V gene sequence: CDR1 LNHDA, CDR2 SQIVND (reference sequence).

This sequence joins TRBV5-1 and TRBJ2-3, with D perhaps TRBD2 (6 bases). CDR3 length equals 16 residues. Trimming shortened V by 1 base and J by 2 bases, and 14 bases separated the two germline ends. Germline V lookup: CDR1 SGHRS, CDR2 YFSETQ. The CDR3 is CASSLNTGLITDTQYF. The CDR3 DNA follows: TGCGCCAGCAGCTTGAACACCGGACTAATCACAGATACGCAGTATTTT. Full variable domain (outside the CDR3, taken from reference TRBV5-1 and TRBJ2-3): KAGVTQTPRYLIKTRGQQVTLSCSPISGHRSVSWYQQTPGQGLQFLFEYFSETQRNKGNFPGRFSGRQFSNSRSEMNVSTLELGDSALYLCASSLNTGLITDTQYFGPGTRLTVL.

This chain uses TRBV19 with TRBJ2-1; 13 bases fit TRBD2. Germline CDR1 and CDR2: LNHDA and SQIVND (reference sequence). J lost 14 bases, V lost 5 bases, and 6 bases had no gene match. The CDR3 runs 13 residues. This CDR3 reads CASSWTSGSGEFF. DNA of the CDR3: TGTGCCAGTAGTTGGACTAGCGGGAGCGGGGAGTTCTTC. Full variable domain (missing parts from reference TRBV19 and TRBJ2-1): DGGITQSPKYLFRKEGQNVTLSCEQNLNHDAMYWYRQDPGQGLRLIYYSQIVNDFQKGDIAEGYSVSREKKESFPLTVTSAQKNPTAFYLCASSWTSGSGEFFGPGTRLTVL.

The chain recombines TRBV15 with TRBJ1-3; no clear D gene. From germline, CDR1 is LNHNV and CDR2 YYDKDF (reference sequence). Deletions cut 4 bases from V and 0 bases from J, with 7 bases between. This CDR3 contains 14 residues. The CDR3: CATSNDVSGNTIYF. The CDR3 DNA follows: TGTGCCACCAGCAATGACGTCTCTGGAAACACCATATATTTT.

The gene calls are TRBV18 and TRBJ1-4; D gene uncertain. Trimming stripped 2 bases from V and 8 bases from J, with 18 bases between. Germline CDR1 and CDR2: KGHSH and LQKENI. This CDR3 is 16 amino acids long. The CDR3 DNA reads TGTGCCAGCTCACCAGACCGGGCCACCTCAAAGGAAAAACTGTTTTTT. It yields the protein CASSPDRATSKEKLFF.

The chain carries TRBV28 and TRBJ1-3; D remains ambiguous. There are 14 residues in the CDR3. V lost 5 bases and J 0 bases, leaving 8 bases between the germline ends. Germline V gene sequence: CDR1 MDHEN, CDR2 SYDVKM. The CDR3 spells CASSRSYSGNTIYF. CDR3 DNA: TGTGCCAGCAGTCGGTCGTACTCTGGAAACACCATATATTTT.

Here the CDR3 reads CASRQGVNQPQHF. The CDR3 DNA sequence: TGTGCCAGCAGACAGGGAGTCAATCAGCCCCAGCATTTT. The rearrangement uses TRBV6-1 and TRBJ1-5; possibly TRBD1 for D (6 bases). This CDR3 has 13 amino acids. V was trimmed by 6 bases and J by 3 bases, leaving 9 bases between them. From germline, CDR1 is MNHNS and CDR2 SASEGT.

This clone has a handful of counts. The CDR3 here is CASSELGIQSNYGYTF. The DNA of the CDR3 is TGTGCCAGCAGTGAATTGGGAATACAATCTAACTATGGCTACACCTTC. V usage is TRBV2 and J usage is TRBJ1-2; unclear D gene. Germline-derived CDR1 and CDR2 are SNHLY and FYNNEI. V was pared by 2 bases and J by 0 bases, with 13 bases between. The CDR3 length is 16 residues.

DNA for the CDR3: TGTGCCAGCAGTTACGGGGGGCTAAAGACCAAAAACATTCAGTACTTC. This gives the protein CASSYGGLKTKNIQYF. This chain links TRBV6-6 with TRBJ2-4; D is possibly TRBD1 or TRBD2 (6 bases each). The germline V gene encodes CDR1 MNHNY and CDR2 SVGAGI (reference sequence). V lost 2 bases, J lost 2 bases, and 13 bases lay in between. The CDR3 runs to 16 residues.

This clone came up once. The V call is TRBV7-3, the J call TRBJ1-5; D ambiguous. Per the germline V gene, CDR1 is SGHTA and CDR2 is FQGTGA. This CDR3 comprises 13 residues. V was shortened by 5 bases and J by 4 bases, with 9 bases between the two germline ends. The CDR3 sequence is CASSLLPNQPQHF. DNA for the CDR3: TGTGCCAGCAGCCTTTTACCAAATCAGCCCCAGCATTTT.

This rearrangement joins TRBV4-1 to TRBJ2-1, with 10 nucleotides matching TRBD2. The V gene's germline CDR1 is MGHRA and CDR2 YSYEKL. The CDR3 extends over 15 amino acids. Trimming removed 1 base from V and 7 bases from J; junction bases left unmatched: 4. The CDR3 nucleotides are TGCGCCAGCAGCCAAGGGCCTAGCGGGAGAAATGAGCAGTTCTTC. It specifies CASSQGPSGRNEQFF.

The chain recombines TRBV19 with TRBJ2-2; a weak D match, TRBD1 (6 bases). CDR1 is LNHDA, CDR2 SQIVND, per germline (reference sequence). Trimming removed 7 bases from V and 4 bases from J, with 16 bases in between. CDR3 size: 15 residues. DNA for the CDR3: TGTGCCAGTACCTCCGGGACATGGGGCACCGGGGAGCTGTTTTTT. It yields the protein CASTSGTWGTGELFF.

The rearrangement joins TRBV19 to TRBJ1-5; D is unclear. Germline CDR1 reads LNHDA; CDR2 reads SQIVND (reference sequence). Trimming took off 3 bases at V and 2 bases at J, with 11 bases between the two ends. The length of the CDR3 is 15 residues. The CDR3 DNA reads as TGTGCCAGTAGTATGGAGGGAATGGGCAATCAGCCCCAGCATTTT. Encoded protein: CASSMEGMGNQPQHF.

This chain links TRBV10-1 with TRBJ2-1; perhaps TRBD1 as D (5 bases). Germline-derived CDR1 and CDR2 are WNHNN and SYGVQD (reference sequence). Between the trimmed V and J ends, which lost 5 bases and 4 bases, there was a span of 18 bases. The CDR3 has 16 residues. The CDR3 bases are TGCGCCAGCAGTACCCTGGGCAGGGAATTTTACAATGAGCAGTTCTTC. Translated: CASSTLGREFYNEQFF.